A selection of T cell receptor beta chains follows, all from one sample in a study of T cell clones after liver transplantation. Assay: immunoSEQ multiplex PCR; the TCRdb copy retains only in-frame clones and omits some. The table lists tens of thousands of clones, roughly 82% of them singletons. Sample: CD4+ T cells from blood, taken 45 to 46 months after liver transplant. Receptors originate from a human patient who received a liver transplant. Some T cells may be the graft donor's. Both conserved end residues are part of each CDR3. A D gene is named only where the DNA matches it firmly. Only some rows state a clone size, as once, few, many or a class for expanded clones.

TGTGCCAGCAGTTACGGGGAAGCTAACTATGGCTACACCTTC CASSYGEANYGYTF once TRBJ1-2 NA TRBV6-6
TGTGCCAGCAGCAGACCTCTACGAGCGGGAGTCCCAGATACGCAGTATTTT CASSRPLRAGVPDTQYF NA TRBJ2-3 TRBD2 TRBV7-2
TGTGCCAGCAGTTTCGGAGGCTTACTGAACACTGAAGCTTTCTTT CASSFGGLLNTEAFF once TRBJ1-1 NA TRBV28
TGTGCCAGCAGTGAAGCCCTGGGCAGCCTCTATGGCTACACCTTC CASSEALGSLYGYTF once TRBJ1-2 NA TRBV2
TGTGCCAGCTCACCCACCAATATCAGGGGGGACGTCAATGAGCAGTTCTTC CASSPTNIRGDVNEQFF NA TRBJ2-1 NA TRBV18
TGTGCCGCGGGGGTGACGGGGGGCACCGGGGAGCTGTTTTTT CAAGVTGGTGELFF NA TRBJ2-2 TRBD2 TRBV19
TGCAGCGCCCGGGAGAGCAATCAGCCCCAGCATTTT CSARESNQPQHF NA TRBJ1-5 NA TRBV29-1
TGTGCCAGCAGCCCCCGGGGGAGCGCTTGGAACACTGAAGCTTTCTTT CASSPRGSAWNTEAFF NA TRBJ1-1 NA TRBV9
TGTGCCAGCAGTTCCCTTACTAGCGGGAGGGTCTACGAGCAGTACTTC CASSSLTSGRVYEQYF NA TRBJ2-7 TRBD2 TRBV6-5
TGTGCCAGTAGACCTCGAGGGCGGGCGCACGAGCAGTACTTC CASRPRGRAHEQYF NA TRBJ2-7 NA TRBV19
TGTGCCAGCAGTTATACAGGAGACACTGAAGCTTTCTTT CASSYTGDTEAFF NA TRBJ1-1 NA TRBV5-5
TGTGCCAGCAGTCGAGACAGGAGGCCTTTCTTT CASSRDRRPFF NA TRBJ1-1 NA TRBV28
TGTGCCAGTAGGACAACCATGAACACTGAAGCTTTCTTT CASRTTMNTEAFF NA TRBJ1-1 NA TRBV19
TGTGCCAGCTCACCCGCGGACAGGTCCTTCATGAACACTGAAGCTTTCTTT CASSPADRSFMNTEAFF NA TRBJ1-1 TRBD1 TRBV18
TGTGCCAGCAGCGTACGGGGGCAGGATGAGCAGTACTTC CASSVRGQDEQYF NA TRBJ2-7 NA TRBV9
TGTGCCAGCAGCTTGACTGCCCAAGGATTCTATGGCTACACCTTC CASSLTAQGFYGYTF NA TRBJ1-2 NA TRBV7-2
TGTGCCAGCAGCGGTAGCAGGACGCAGAACACTGAAGCTTTCTTT CASSGSRTQNTEAFF NA TRBJ1-1 NA TRBV5-4
TGCAGCGTTGGACAGGGGGATGAAAAACTGTTTTTT CSVGQGDEKLFF NA TRBJ1-4 TRBD1 TRBV29-1
TGTGCCAGCAAAAGGGGGGGGACAACCACTGAAGCTTTCTTT CASKRGGTTTEAFF NA TRBJ1-1 NA TRBV6-5
TGCAGCGTTGTAAGTGGTACCGGGGAGCTGTTTTTT CSVVSGTGELFF few TRBJ2-2 NA TRBV29-1
TGCGCCAGCAGAGCAGTTGGCGGCGGAAACACCATATATTTT CASRAVGGGNTIYF once TRBJ1-3 NA TRBV5-1
TGTGCCAGCAGCTCCGTCCGGGCTTACACTGAAGCTTTCTTT CASSSVRAYTEAFF NA TRBJ1-1 NA TRBV6-5
TGTGCCAGCAGTGCCGTAGGGCGGAGGGCTAATGAAAAACTGTTTTTT CASSAVGRRANEKLFF NA TRBJ1-4 NA TRBV2
TGTGCCAGCAGCCAAGATCACAGGAGGGATGGCTACACCTTC CASSQDHRRDGYTF NA TRBJ1-2 NA TRBV4-2
TGTGCCAGCAGCCGAACAGGGGACTATGGCTACACCTTC CASSRTGDYGYTF NA TRBJ1-2 TRBD1 TRBV7-9
TGCGCCAGCAGCTGGGGGACTTCCTACGAGCAGTACTTC CASSWGTSYEQYF NA TRBJ2-7 NA TRBV5-1
TGCGCCAGCAGCTTGGAAGAGACCCAGTACTTC CASSLEETQYF NA TRBJ2-5 NA TRBV5-1
TGTGCCAGCAGTCGGGACAGGCTACTTAATGAGCAGTTCTTC CASSRDRLLNEQFF once TRBJ2-1 TRBD1 TRBV28
TGTGCCAGCAGACGAGACAGGGGGAGCTACGAGCAGTACTTC CASRRDRGSYEQYF NA TRBJ2-7 TRBD1 TRBV5-4